A single sample gave rise to the 18 T cell receptor beta chains below, sequenced in a study of T cells after yellow fever vaccination. TCRdb itself ran the 5' RACE reads through MiXCR, one entry per CDR3 protein. Of over 110,000 distinct CDR3 sequences in the sample, 7.7% were seen once. Here the sequenced sample was CD4+ T cells sorted from PBMCs, taken 5 days after the yellow fever booster vaccination. These receptors were obtained from a man aged 25 to 40 who received the YFV17D yellow fever vaccine.

The sample holds many counts of this clonotype. The V and J genes are TRBV7-2 and TRBJ2-1; tentatively, D is TRBD1 (5 bases). CDR1 is SGHTA and CDR2 is FQGNSA in the germline V gene. V was clipped by 8 bases and J by 0 bases, with 17 bases between them. There are 16 residues in the CDR3. CDR3 nucleotide sequence: TGTGCCAGCGGACCTAGGGGCCAAAGCTCCTACAATGAGCAGTTCTTC. Protein sequence: CASGPRGQSSYNEQFF.

This clonotype has ten or more counts. This sequence joins TRBV24-1 and TRBJ2-2, with D perhaps being TRBD1 or TRBD2 (6 bases each). This CDR3 comprises 13 residues. The V end lost 7 bases, the J end lost 5 bases, and 10 bases lay between the germline ends. CDR1 is KGHDR and CDR2 is SFDVKD in the germline V gene. The CDR3: CATSEGGTGELFF. CDR3 in DNA: TGTGCCACCAGCGAGGGGGGTACCGGGGAGCTGTTTTTT.

This clonotype has ten or more counts. The V and J genes are TRBV2 and TRBJ2-1; 9 bases match TRBD1. The germline gives CDR1 SNHLY, CDR2 FYNNEI. Trimming at V came to 5 bases and at J to 2 bases, leaving 4 bases not matched to a gene. The CDR3 extends over 15 amino acids. Here the CDR3 DNA reads TGTGCCAGCAGTTCGGACAGGGGCCCCTACAATGAGCAGTTCTTC. Amino acids: CASSSDRGPYNEQFF.

This clonotype was seen repeatedly, ten times or more. V usage is TRBV20-1 and J usage is TRBJ2-7, with D perhaps matching TRBD1 or TRBD2 (5 bases each). Germline lookup yields CDR1 DFQATT and CDR2 SNEGSKA (reference sequence). This CDR3 is 16 amino acids long. Trimming took off 0 bases at V and 2 bases at J, with 17 bases between the two ends. The CDR3 is CSARDLQDPGPYEQYF. The CDR3 DNA reads as TGCAGTGCTAGAGATTTACAGGACCCGGGGCCCTACGAGCAGTACTTC.

Many counts were recorded for this clonotype. CDR3 DNA: TGCGCCAGCAGCTTACAGGGGGCGAGGTTGACTGAAGCTTTCTTT. Encoded protein: CASSLQGARLTEAFF. J is TRBJ1-1 and V is TRBV5-1; 9 nucleotides agree with TRBD1. The germline CDR1 and CDR2 sequences are SGHRS and YFSETQ. There are 15 residues in the CDR3. Losses at the gene ends were 2 bases for V and 5 bases for J; bases not matched to a gene: 7.

The sample holds many counts of this clonotype. J is TRBJ2-7 and V is TRBV5-1; 8 bases map to TRBD2. The CDR3 contains 14 residues. The J segment lost 6 bases and the V segment lost 0 bases, leaving 5 bases of the junction unmatched. Germline loops: CDR1 SGHRS, CDR2 YFSETQ. Here the CDR3 DNA reads TGCGCCAGCAGCTTGGCCGGGGGGGTATCCGAGCAGTACTTC. Protein: CASSLAGGVSEQYF.

In its sample, this clonotype was seen many times. The chain links TRBV23-1 to TRBJ2-4; D possibly uses TRBD1 or TRBD2 (5 bases each). TRBV23-1 is identified as an open reading frame with a role that is uncertain. The V and J ends lost 11 bases and 7 bases respectively, with 18 bases between them. The CDR3 has 13 residues. The CDR3 DNA follows: TGCGCCGTTAGGGTACAGGAGCGGAACATTCAGTACTTC. As protein: CAVRVQERNIQYF.

This clonotype was detected ten times or more. The CDR3 DNA is TGCAGTGCTAGAAGGTCGGGAGGGTACAATGAGCAGTTCTTC. It encodes CSARRSGGYNEQFF. This chain uses TRBV20-1 with TRBJ2-1; 8 bases line up with TRBD2. CDR1 is DFQATT, CDR2 SNEGSKA, per germline (reference sequence). The ends lost 2 bases at V and 4 bases at J; junction bases unmatched: 4. CDR3 length equals 14 residues.

This clonotype was recorded many times. The chain joins TRBV5-4 to TRBJ2-2; D gene ambiguous. The V end lost 0 bases, the J end lost 7 bases, and 16 bases lay between the germline ends. The CDR3 length is 16 residues. CDR1 and CDR2 (germline): SGHNT, YYREEE (reference sequence). DNA for the CDR3: TGTGCCAGCAGCTTGGGCCCCGGTCTAGTTGGCGGGGAGCTGTTTTTT. Protein sequence: CASSLGPGLVGGELFF.

This clonotype came up many times. The J gene is TRBJ1-6, the V gene TRBV27; 9 bases map to TRBD1. Germline V lookup: CDR1 MNHEY, CDR2 SMNVEV (reference sequence). J gave up 9 bases and V 5 bases, and 8 bases lay outside the gene matches. The CDR3 covers 15 residues. CDR3 protein: CASSPKAGQGSPLHF. CDR3 nucleotides: TGTGCCAGCAGTCCCAAGGCGGGACAGGGTTCACCCCTCCACTTT.

This clonotype was observed many times. The chain has TRBV12-3 or TRBV12-4 and TRBJ2-7, with D perhaps TRBD2 (6 bases). Trimming took off 5 bases at V and 4 bases at J, with 15 bases between the two ends. The CDR3 length is 14 residues. CDR3 sequence (DNA): TGTGCCAGCAGTCTCATGGGGGGTAGATACGAGCAGTACTTC. The encoded protein is CASSLMGGRYEQYF.

This clonotype was counted many times. The chain recombines TRBV5-1 with TRBJ2-6; 7 bases align to TRBD1. J gave up 3 bases and V 4 bases, and 7 bases lay outside the gene matches. The CDR3 length is 16 residues. Germline V gives CDR1 SGHRS, CDR2 YFSETQ. The CDR3 protein is CASSPATGNGANVLTF. The CDR3 DNA follows: TGCGCCAGCAGCCCCGCGACAGGGAATGGGGCCAACGTCCTGACTTTC. Drawing the rest from reference TRBV5-1 and TRBJ2-6, the complete variable domain is KAGVTQTPRYLIKTRGQQVTLSCSPISGHRSVSWYQQTPGQGLQFLFEYFSETQRNKGNFPGRFSGRQFSNSRSEMNVSTLELGDSALYLCASSPATGNGANVLTFGAGSRLTVL.

The rearrangement uses TRBV7-9 and TRBJ1-4; 8 bases match TRBD1. The germline V gene has CDR1 SEHNR and CDR2 FQNEAQ (reference sequence). The CDR3 is 16 amino acids. The V gene end was trimmed by 4 bases and the J gene end by 0 bases; junction bases not matched to a gene: 4. The CDR3 sequence: CASSSGGAATNEKLFF. In DNA form, the CDR3 reads TGTGCCAGCAGCTCAGGGGGCGCGGCAACTAATGAAAAACTGTTTTTT.

In this sample, this clonotype turned up many times. The chain joins TRBV14 to TRBJ1-6; no definite D call. V was pared by 0 bases and J by 6 bases, with 6 bases between. Germline-derived CDR1 and CDR2 are SGHDN and FVKESK. This CDR3 spans 14 amino acids. This CDR3 reads CASSQDSPNSPLHF. The CDR3 DNA reads as TGTGCCAGCAGCCAAGATAGCCCTAATTCACCCCTCCACTTT.

In this sample, this clonotype turned up many times. The chain is built from TRBV5-1 and TRBJ2-2; the D is unclear. Germline loops: CDR1 SGHRS, CDR2 YFSETQ. CDR3 length: 14 amino acids. Trimming stripped 6 bases from V and 1 base from J, with 10 bases between. CDR3: CASKRRGNTGELFF. Here the CDR3 DNA reads TGCGCCAGCAAGCGTCGCGGGAACACCGGGGAGCTGTTTTTT.

This clonotype was counted a single time. A clone one base away is much larger, so this may be a read error. The V and J genes are TRBV29-1 and TRBJ1-2; D possibly corresponds to TRBD1 (6 bases). The V gene's germline CDR1 is SQVTM and CDR2 ANQGSEA. V lost 3 bases, J lost 7 bases, and 12 bases lay in between. The CDR3 has 12 residues. The chain's CDR3 is CSVDRGNGGYTF. In DNA, the CDR3 is TGCAGCGTTGACAGGGGAAATGGTGGCTACACCTTC. Using reference TRBV29-1 and TRBJ1-2 for the parts outside the CDR3, the full variable domain is SAVISQKPSRDICQRGTSLTIQCQVDSQVTMMFWYRQQPGQSLTLIATANQGSEATYESGFVIDKFPISRPNLTFSTLTVSNMSPEDSSIYLCSVDRGNGGYTFGSGTRLTVV.

This clonotype has a count of ten or more. The chain joins TRBV12-3 or TRBV12-4 to TRBJ1-4; D is undetermined. The CDR3 contains 14 residues. The V and J ends lost 3 bases and 4 bases respectively, with 9 bases between them. Here the CDR3 reads CASSFGLGNEKLFF. CDR3 sequence (DNA): TGTGCCAGCAGTTTCGGGCTCGGTAATGAAAAACTGTTTTTT.

This clonotype was recorded a few times. The V and J genes are TRBV18 and TRBJ2-1; 12 bases fit TRBD2. V lost 6 bases and J lost 1; bases outside the gene matches: 13. The CDR3 contains 19 residues. Germline assignment: CDR1 KGHSH and CDR2 LQKENI. The CDR3 nucleotides read TGTGCCAGCTCGCACTCCGGACTCGGGACTAGCGGGTCCTACAATGAGCAGTTCTTC. Protein product: CASSHSGLGTSGSYNEQFF. Combining the CDR3 with reference TRBV18 and TRBJ2-1 gives the whole variable domain NAGVMQNPRHLVRRRGQEARLRCSPMKGHSHVYWYRQLPEEGLKFMVYLQKENIIDESGMPKERFSAEFPKEGPSILRIQQVVRGDSAAYFCASSHSGLGTSGSYNEQFFGPGTRLTVL.